This TCR beta chain was retrieved from a study of response to subunit inactivated influenza vaccine. This CDR3 region has 16 residues. Germline V lookup: CDR1 MNHEY, CDR2 SVGEGT. The junction had 11 bases not matched to a gene; V was cut back by 6 bases and J by 4 bases. Each CDR3 protein is one row after TCRdb ran MiXCR on the RT-PCR reads. The top ten hold roughly 12% of the sample, which has approximately 680,000 distinct CDR3 sequences, around a sixth seen once. The genes are TRBV6-2 or TRBV6-3 and TRBJ1-4, with 7 bases that match TRBD1. The sequencing here drew on PBMCs from blood, taken approximately 12 days after vaccination. The sequence came from a man aged 45-65 years who received an inactivated influenza vaccine. In nucleotides, the CDR3 is TGTGCCAGCAGCCTGGGACAGCGCCAGAATAATGAAAAACTGTTTTTT. It codes for CASSLGQRQNNEKLFF.